This T cell receptor beta chain was recorded in a study of cytomegalovirus exposure and HLA in healthy donors. The CDR3 is 15 residues long. Germline CDR1 reads SGHTA; CDR2 reads FQGTGA. The V and J ends lost 5 bases and 8 bases, in that order; junction bases with no gene match: 8. PCR involved 60 Vbeta and 13 Jbeta primers. Sequencing used immunoSEQ multiplex PCR; TCRdb keeps in-frame clones, though not all of them. The data contain approximately 220,000 clones, 60% to 85% of them seen just once; the ten biggest clones take up 15% to 19%. The sequenced sample was PBMCs. The sequence was collected from a middle-aged man in good health and CMV-seronegative. The gene calls are TRBV7-3 and TRBJ2-2, with TRBD1 matching over 10 bases. The CDR3 is CASSRDRGRSGELFF. CDR3 nucleotide sequence: TGTGCCAGCAGCAGAGACAGGGGGCGGTCTGGGGAGCTGTTTTTT.